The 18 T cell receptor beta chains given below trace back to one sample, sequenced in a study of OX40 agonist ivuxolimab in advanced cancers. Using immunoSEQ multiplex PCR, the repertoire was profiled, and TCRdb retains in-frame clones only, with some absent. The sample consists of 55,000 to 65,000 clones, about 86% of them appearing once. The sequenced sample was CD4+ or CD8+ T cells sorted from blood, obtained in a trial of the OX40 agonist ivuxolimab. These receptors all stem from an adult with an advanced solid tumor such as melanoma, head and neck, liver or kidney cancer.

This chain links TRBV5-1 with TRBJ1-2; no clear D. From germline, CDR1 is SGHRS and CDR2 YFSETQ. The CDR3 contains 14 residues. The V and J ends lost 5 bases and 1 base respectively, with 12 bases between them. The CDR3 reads CASRLILLNYGYTF. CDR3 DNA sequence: TGCGCCAGCAGGCTAATCCTCCTTAACTATGGCTACACCTTC.

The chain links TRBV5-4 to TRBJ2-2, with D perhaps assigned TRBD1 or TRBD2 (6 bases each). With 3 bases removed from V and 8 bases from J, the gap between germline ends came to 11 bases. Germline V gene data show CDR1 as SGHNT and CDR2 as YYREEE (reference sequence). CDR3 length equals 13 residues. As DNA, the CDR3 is TGTGCCAGCAGCTGGGGGGCCGAAGGGGAGCTGTTTTTT. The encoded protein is CASSWGAEGELFF.

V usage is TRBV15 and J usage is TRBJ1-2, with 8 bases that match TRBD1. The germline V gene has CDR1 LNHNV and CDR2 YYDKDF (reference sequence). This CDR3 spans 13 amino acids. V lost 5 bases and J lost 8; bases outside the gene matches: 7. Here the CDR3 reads CATSARTGQGYTF. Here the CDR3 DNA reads TGTGCCACCAGCGCTCGGACAGGGCAAGGCTACACCTTC.

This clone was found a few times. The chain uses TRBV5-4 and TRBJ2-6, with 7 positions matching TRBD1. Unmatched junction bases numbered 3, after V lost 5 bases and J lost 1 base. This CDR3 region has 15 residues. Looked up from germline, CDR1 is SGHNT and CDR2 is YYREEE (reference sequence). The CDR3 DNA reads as TGTGCCAGCAGTCCGACAGGGTCTGGGGCCAACGTCCTGACTTTC. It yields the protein CASSPTGSGANVLTF.

CDR3 sequence: CASSPSDRAHQPQHF. In nucleotides, the CDR3 is TGTGCCAGCTCACCTTCGGACAGGGCTCATCAGCCCCAGCATTTT. The V gene is TRBV18, the J gene TRBJ1-5; TRBD1 matches 8 bases. The junction had 6 bases not matched to a gene; V was cut back by 3 bases and J by 5 bases. CDR1 and CDR2 from the germline V gene are KGHSH and LQKENI. This CDR3 is 15 amino acids long. Combining the CDR3 with reference TRBV18 and TRBJ1-5 gives the whole variable domain NAGVMQNPRHLVRRRGQEARLRCSPMKGHSHVYWYRQLPEEGLKFMVYLQKENIIDESGMPKERFSAEFPKEGPSILRIQQVVRGDSAAYFCASSPSDRAHQPQHFGDGTRLSIL.

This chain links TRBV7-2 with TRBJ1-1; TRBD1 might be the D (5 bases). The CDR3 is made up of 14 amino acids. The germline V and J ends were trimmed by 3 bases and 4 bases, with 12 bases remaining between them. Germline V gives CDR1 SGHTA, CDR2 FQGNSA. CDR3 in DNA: TGTGCCAGCAGCTTCGGGGGGGACGGCACTGAAGCTTTCTTT. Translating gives CASSFGGDGTEAFF.

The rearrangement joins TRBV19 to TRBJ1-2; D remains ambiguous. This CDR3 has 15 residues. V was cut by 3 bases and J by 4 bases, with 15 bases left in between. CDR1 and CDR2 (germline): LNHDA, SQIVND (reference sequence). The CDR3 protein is CASSIDFRQLYGYTF. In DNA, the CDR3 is TGTGCCAGTAGTATTGATTTCCGTCAGCTCTATGGCTACACCTTC.

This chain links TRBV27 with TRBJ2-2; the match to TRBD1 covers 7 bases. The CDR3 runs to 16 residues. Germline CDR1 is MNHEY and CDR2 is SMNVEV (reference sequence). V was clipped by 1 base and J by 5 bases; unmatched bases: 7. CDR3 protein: CASSLLETGKTGELFF. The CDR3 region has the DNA TGTGCCAGCAGTTTATTAGAGACAGGGAAGACCGGGGAGCTGTTTTTT.

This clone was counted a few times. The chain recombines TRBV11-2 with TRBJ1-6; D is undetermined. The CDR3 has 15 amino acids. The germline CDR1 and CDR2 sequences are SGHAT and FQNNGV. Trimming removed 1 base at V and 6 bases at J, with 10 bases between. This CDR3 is CASSLAPGINSPLHF. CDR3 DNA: TGTGCCAGCAGCTTAGCCCCGGGTATTAATTCACCCCTCCACTTT. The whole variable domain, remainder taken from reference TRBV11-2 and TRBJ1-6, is EAGVAQSPRYKIIEKRQSVAFWCNPISGHATLYWYQQILGQGPKLLIQFQNNGVVDDSQLPKDRFSAERLKGVDSTLKIQPAKLEDSAVYLCASSLAPGINSPLHFGNGTRLTVT.

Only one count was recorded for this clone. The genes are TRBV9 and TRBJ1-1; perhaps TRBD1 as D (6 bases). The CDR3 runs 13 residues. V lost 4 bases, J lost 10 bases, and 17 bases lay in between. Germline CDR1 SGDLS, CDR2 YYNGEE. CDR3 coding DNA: TGTGCCAGCAGCCCTCCCCTGCTAGGGGGAGCTTTCTTT. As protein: CASSPPLLGGAFF.

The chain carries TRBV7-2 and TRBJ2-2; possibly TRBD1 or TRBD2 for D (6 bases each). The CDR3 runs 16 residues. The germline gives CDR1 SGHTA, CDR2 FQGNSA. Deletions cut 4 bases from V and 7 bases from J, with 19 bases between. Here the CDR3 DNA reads TGTGCCAGCAGCTCCGGCGTCTGGGGGGCGGTCGGGGAGCTGTTTTTT. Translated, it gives CASSSGVWGAVGELFF.

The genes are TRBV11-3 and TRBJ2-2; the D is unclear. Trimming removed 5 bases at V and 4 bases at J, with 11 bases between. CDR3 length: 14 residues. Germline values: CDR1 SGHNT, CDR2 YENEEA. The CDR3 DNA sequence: TGTGCCAGCAGCCAAACACGGGCCACCGGGGAGCTGTTTTTT. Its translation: CASSQTRATGELFF.

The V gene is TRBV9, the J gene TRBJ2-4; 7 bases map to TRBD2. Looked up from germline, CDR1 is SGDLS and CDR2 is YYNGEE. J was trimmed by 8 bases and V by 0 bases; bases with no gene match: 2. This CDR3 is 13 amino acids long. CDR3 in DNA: TGTGCCAGCAGCGTAGGCGGGGGAGACATTCAGTACTTC. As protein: CASSVGGGDIQYF. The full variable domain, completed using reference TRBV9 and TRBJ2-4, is DSGVTQTPKHLITATGQRVTLRCSPRSGDLSVYWYQQSLDQGLQFLIQYYNGEERAKGNILERFSAQQFPDLHSELNLSSLELGDSALYFCASSVGGGDIQYFGAGTRLSVL.

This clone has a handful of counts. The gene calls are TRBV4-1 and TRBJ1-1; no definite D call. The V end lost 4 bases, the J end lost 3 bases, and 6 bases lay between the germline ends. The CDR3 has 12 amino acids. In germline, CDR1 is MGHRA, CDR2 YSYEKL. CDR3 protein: CASSPRDTEAFF. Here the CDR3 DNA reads TGCGCCAGCAGCCCTCGGGACACTGAAGCTTTCTTT.

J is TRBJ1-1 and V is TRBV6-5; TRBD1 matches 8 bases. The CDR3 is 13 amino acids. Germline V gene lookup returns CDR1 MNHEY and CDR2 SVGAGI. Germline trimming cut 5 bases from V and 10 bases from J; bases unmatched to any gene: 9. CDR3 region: CASSLPGQARAFF. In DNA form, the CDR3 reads TGTGCCAGCAGTCTCCCGGGACAGGCGCGAGCTTTCTTT.

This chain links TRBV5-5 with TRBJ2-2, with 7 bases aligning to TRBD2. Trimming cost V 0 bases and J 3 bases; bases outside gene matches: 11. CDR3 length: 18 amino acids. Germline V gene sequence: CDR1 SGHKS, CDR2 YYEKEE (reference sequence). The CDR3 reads CASSLDSFVRGDTGELFF. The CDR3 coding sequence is TGTGCCAGCAGCTTGGACTCGTTCGTCCGGGGGGACACCGGGGAGCTGTTTTTT. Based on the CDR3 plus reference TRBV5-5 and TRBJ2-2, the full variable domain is DAGVTQSPTHLIKTRGQQVTLRCSPISGHKSVSWYQQVLGQGPQFIFQYYEKEERGRGNFPDRFSARQFPNYSSELNVNALLLGDSALYLCASSLDSFVRGDTGELFFGEGSRLTVL.

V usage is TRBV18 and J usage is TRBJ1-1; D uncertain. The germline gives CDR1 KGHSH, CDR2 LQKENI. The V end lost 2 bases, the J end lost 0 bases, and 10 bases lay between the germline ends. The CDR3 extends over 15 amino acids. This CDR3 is CASSPDEGMNTEAFF. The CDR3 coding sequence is TGTGCCAGCTCACCAGACGAAGGAATGAACACTGAAGCTTTCTTT.

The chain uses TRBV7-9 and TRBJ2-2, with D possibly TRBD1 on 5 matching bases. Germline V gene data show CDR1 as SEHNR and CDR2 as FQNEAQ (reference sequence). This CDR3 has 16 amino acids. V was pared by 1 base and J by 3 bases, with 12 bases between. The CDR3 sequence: CASSLEGREYTGELFF. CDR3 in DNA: TGTGCCAGCAGCTTAGAAGGCAGGGAATACACCGGGGAGCTGTTTTTT. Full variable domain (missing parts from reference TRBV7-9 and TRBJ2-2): DTGVSQNPRHKITKRGQNVTFRCDPISEHNRLYWYRQTLGQGPEFLTYFQNEAQLEKSRLLSDRFSAERPKGSFSTLEIQRTEQGDSAMYLCASSLEGREYTGELFFGEGSRLTVL.